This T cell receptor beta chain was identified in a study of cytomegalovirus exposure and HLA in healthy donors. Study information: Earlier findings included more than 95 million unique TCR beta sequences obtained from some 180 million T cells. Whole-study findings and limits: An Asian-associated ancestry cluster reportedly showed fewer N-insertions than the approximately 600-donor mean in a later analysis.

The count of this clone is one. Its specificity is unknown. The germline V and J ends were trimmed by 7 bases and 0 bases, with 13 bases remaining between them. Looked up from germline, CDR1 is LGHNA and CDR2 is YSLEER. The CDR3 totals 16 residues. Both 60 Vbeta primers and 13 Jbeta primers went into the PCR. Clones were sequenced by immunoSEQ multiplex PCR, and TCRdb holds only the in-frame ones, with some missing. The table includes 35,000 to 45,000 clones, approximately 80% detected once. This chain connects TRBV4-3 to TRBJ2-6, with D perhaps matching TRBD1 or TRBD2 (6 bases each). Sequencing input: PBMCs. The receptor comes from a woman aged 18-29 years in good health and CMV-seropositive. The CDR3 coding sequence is TGCGCCAGCACCCTAGAGGGGGGCTCTGGGGCCAACGTCCTGACTTTC. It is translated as CASTLEGGSGANVLTF.